The T cell receptor (beta chain) under discussion was sequenced for a study of cytomegalovirus exposure and HLA in healthy donors. The CDR3 is 15 residues long. The junction had 8 bases not matched to a gene; V was cut back by 4 bases and J by 6 bases. Germline V CDR1 and CDR2: SGHRS, YFSETQ. Of note for this clone: Its antigen is as yet unknown.

Findings and caveats of the study: Three chains linked to CMV were shown in vitro to be specific for CMV antigens. Among TCR sequences, most were rare, though some public TCRs appeared in many donors. One later analysis, an examination of the 90 to 150 validation repertoires, found that first-cohort TCR clusters tended to co-occur in them.

The table came from immunoSEQ multiplex PCR; TCRdb's copy has only in-frame clones and leaves some out. The top ten hold under 0.45% of the sample, which has 250,000 to 300,000 clones, around 91% seen once. The chain recombines TRBV5-1 with TRBJ1-5; TRBD1 matches 9 bases. This TCR was recovered from a woman between 18 and 29 years old in good health and CMV-seronegative. Sequencing was performed on PBMCs. As DNA, the CDR3 is TGCGCCAGCAGCCCGTCCGGGACAGGGCTTCAGCCCCAGCATTTT. It translates to CASSPSGTGLQPQHF.